Below, 20 T cell receptor beta chains from the same sample are listed, as sequenced in a study of T cell responses to AZD1222 COVID-19 vaccine. Using immunoSEQ multiplex PCR, the repertoire was profiled, and TCRdb retains in-frame clones only, with some absent. This repertoire shows 100,000 to 150,000 clones, about 91% found once; its top ten account for 1.5% to 2%. The sample was peripheral blood, taken 28 days after the second AZD1222 dose. These receptors all come from an adult who received the AZD1222 COVID-19 vaccine.

The chain recombines TRBV18 with TRBJ2-2; a weak D match, TRBD1 (6 bases). This CDR3 has 16 residues. V lost 4 bases and J 1 base, leaving 13 bases between the germline ends. Looked up from germline, CDR1 is KGHSH and CDR2 is LQKENI. The CDR3 bases are TGTGCCAGCTCACAAGGGGCGACAGGGAACACCGGGGAGCTGTTTTTT. It encodes CASSQGATGNTGELFF. Complete variable domain (other parts from reference TRBV18 and TRBJ2-2): NAGVMQNPRHLVRRRGQEARLRCSPMKGHSHVYWYRQLPEEGLKFMVYLQKENIIDESGMPKERFSAEFPKEGPSILRIQQVVRGDSAAYFCASSQGATGNTGELFFGEGSRLTVL.

V and J are TRBV5-1 and TRBJ1-4; TRBD1 aligns across 11 bases. Germline CDR1 and CDR2: SGHRS and YFSETQ. V trimming: 0 bases; J trimming: 7 bases; junction bases outside the gene matches: 11. The CDR3 extends over 18 amino acids. CDR3 sequence (DNA): TGCGCCAGCAGCTTGGCGCCCCTCCTCGGGACAGGGGGTGAAAAACTGTTTTTT. It translates to CASSLAPLLGTGGEKLFF.

This chain links TRBV29-1 with TRBJ2-7, with D tentatively TRBD1 (6 bases). Germline V gene lookup returns CDR1 SQVTM and CDR2 ANQGSEA. CDR3 size: 16 residues. V was clipped by 5 bases and J by 4 bases, with 24 bases between them. The CDR3, as DNA: TGCAGCGTTTTGCCCCGCCGACAGGCTTGGACGTACGAGCAGTACTTC. Translation gives CSVLPRRQAWTYEQYF.

This clone was observed once. The chain uses TRBV19 and TRBJ2-3; D is perhaps TRBD1 or TRBD2 (7 bases each). Germline values: CDR1 LNHDA, CDR2 SQIVND (reference sequence). The V end lost 4 bases, the J end lost 6 bases, and 20 bases lay between the germline ends. The CDR3 is made up of 16 amino acids. CDR3 residues: CASSTGGPGGKDTQYF. The CDR3 nucleotides read TGTGCCAGTAGTACGGGGGGTCCAGGGGGAAAGGATACGCAGTATTTT.

The rearrangement links TRBV3-1 (or the pseudogene TRBV3-2) to TRBJ1-1; the D gene is possibly TRBD1 (6 bases). This CDR3 is 14 amino acids long. CDR1 and CDR2 (germline): LGHDT, YNNKEL (reference sequence). Trimming removed 3 bases at V and 0 bases at J, with 8 bases between. The CDR3 is CASSHAGVNTEAFF. DNA of the CDR3: TGTGCCAGCAGCCATGCAGGGGTGAACACTGAAGCTTTCTTT.

This chain joins TRBV10-3 and TRBJ2-1; 8 bases agree with TRBD1. CDR1 ENHRY and CDR2 SYGVKD come from the germline V gene. The trim removed 10 bases at V and 7 bases at J, leaving 12 bases unmatched. This CDR3 is 14 amino acids long. CDR3 in amino acids: CATQASGGENEQFF. CDR3 in DNA: TGTGCCACCCAAGCCTCAGGGGGCGAGAATGAGCAGTTCTTC.

The chain recombines TRBV7-3 with TRBJ2-1, with TRBD2 matching over 10 bases. Per the germline V gene, CDR1 is SGHTA and CDR2 is FQGTGA. The V segment lost 4 bases and the J segment 8 bases; nucleotides outside the gene matches: 5. The CDR3 has 14 residues. Here the CDR3 reads CASSSSSGSDEQFF. The CDR3 DNA reads as TGTGCCAGCAGCTCTTCTAGCGGGAGCGATGAGCAGTTCTTC.

The chain links TRBV2 to TRBJ1-4; D is ambiguous. The CDR3 covers 14 residues. CDR1 and CDR2 from the germline V gene are SNHLY and FYNNEI. Trimming shortened V by 3 bases and J by 3 bases, and 8 bases separated the two germline ends. The DNA of the CDR3 is TGTGCCAGCAGTGAGAAGGTATCTAATGAAAAACTGTTTTTT. As protein: CASSEKVSNEKLFF.

V is TRBV11-3 and J is TRBJ1-1; a weak D match, TRBD1 (6 bases). V was clipped by 4 bases and J by 6 bases, with 15 bases between them. The CDR3 is 14 residues long. Germline CDR1 and CDR2: SGHNT and YENEEA. CDR3 nucleotides: TGTGCCAGCAGCTCTCAGGGGAGTATCGCTGAAGCTTTCTTT. Protein sequence: CASSSQGSIAEAFF.

The chain is built from TRBV3-1 (or the pseudogene TRBV3-2) and TRBJ2-5; D might be TRBD2 (6 bases). From germline, CDR1 is LGHDT and CDR2 YNNKEL (reference sequence). V was cut by 1 base and J by 7 bases, with 16 bases left in between. CDR3 size: 15 residues. The CDR3 coding sequence is TGTGCCAGCAGCCAAGCGGACTACAGGCGGGGGACCCAGTACTTC. It yields the protein CASSQADYRRGTQYF.

The chain recombines TRBV28 with TRBJ1-3; D uncertain. V lost 7 bases, J lost 2 bases, and 9 bases lay in between. There are 13 residues in the CDR3. Per germline, CDR1 MDHEN and CDR2 SYDVKM. The CDR3 DNA is TGTGCCAGCACAGGAGGGCCTGGAAACACCATATATTTT. Amino acid sequence: CASTGGPGNTIYF.

The rearrangement joins TRBV7-8 to TRBJ1-5; D gene ambiguous. Germline V lookup: CDR1 SGHVS, CDR2 FQNEAQ. The V end was cut by 1 base, the J end by 0 bases, with 10 bases between. The CDR3 totals 16 residues. The CDR3 loop is CASSLEGFYSNQPQHF. CDR3 nucleotide sequence: TGTGCCAGCAGCTTAGAAGGGTTTTATAGCAATCAGCCCCAGCATTTT.

The genes are TRBV2 and TRBJ2-1; no reliable D call. Germline-derived CDR1 and CDR2 are SNHLY and FYNNEI. The V and J ends lost 3 bases and 8 bases respectively, with 8 bases between them. This CDR3 region has 12 residues. CDR3 sequence (DNA): TGTGCCAGCAGTGATCTAGGCGATGAGCAGTTCTTC. This translates into CASSDLGDEQFF.

The J gene is TRBJ1-4, the V gene TRBV5-1; D uncertain. Trimming pared 0 bases from V and 0 bases from J, leaving 6 bases between. Germline V gene sequence: CDR1 SGHRS, CDR2 YFSETQ. The CDR3 totals 15 residues. CDR3 DNA: TGCGCCAGCAGCTTGGCGGGGACAACTAATGAAAAACTGTTTTTT. This sequence encodes CASSLAGTTNEKLFF.

V is TRBV18 and J is TRBJ1-1, with 8 bases aligning to TRBD1. J gave up 6 bases and V 6 bases, and 3 bases lay outside the gene matches. Germline V gene sequence: CDR1 KGHSH, CDR2 LQKENI. The CDR3 length is 12 residues. CDR3 coding DNA: TGTGCCAGCTCCCGGACAGGGCCTGAAGCTTTCTTT. Its protein product is CASSRTGPEAFF.

This chain joins TRBV3-1 (or the pseudogene TRBV3-2) and TRBJ2-1; D perhaps matches TRBD2 (6 bases). V was trimmed by 0 bases and J by 0 bases, leaving 12 bases between them. CDR3 length equals 17 residues. Germline values: CDR1 LGHDT, CDR2 YNNKEL (reference sequence). In nucleotides, the CDR3 is TGTGCCAGCAGCCAAGAATCCGCGGGGCACTCCTACAATGAGCAGTTCTTC. Protein: CASSQESAGHSYNEQFF.

CDR3 sequence reads: CASSVANRFQNLHF. CDR3 DNA sequence: TGTGCCAGCAGCGTCGCCAACAGGTTCCAAAACCTCCACTTT. The chain employs TRBV9 and TRBJ1-6; tentative D call: TRBD1 (5 bases). The V end was cut by 2 bases, the J end by 15 bases, with 18 bases between. CDR3 size: 14 residues. CDR1 is SGDLS and CDR2 is YYNGEE in the germline V gene.

This chain joins TRBV5-1 and TRBJ2-5; 8 nucleotides align to TRBD1. V trimming: 4 bases; J trimming: 8 bases; junction bases outside the gene matches: 10. Germline CDR1 reads SGHRS; CDR2 reads YFSETQ. The CDR3 sequence is 14 residues long. This CDR3 reads CASSHRTGMTTQYF. As DNA, the CDR3 is TGCGCCAGCAGCCACAGGACAGGGATGACCACCCAGTACTTC.

The DNA for the CDR3 is TGTGCCAGCAGCTTATTAGGATCGGGACAAGCCACTGAAGCTTTCTTT. Translation gives CASSLLGSGQATEAFF. This chain joins TRBV7-8 and TRBJ1-1; possible D gene TRBD1, 6 bases. CDR3 size: 16 residues. Germline loops: CDR1 SGHVS, CDR2 FQNEAQ. Trimming removed 2 bases at V and 4 bases at J, with 17 bases between.

This chain links TRBV7-3 with TRBJ2-1; 9 positions match TRBD2. V trimming: 2 bases; J trimming: 4 bases; junction bases outside the gene matches: 12. Germline loops: CDR1 SGHTA, CDR2 FQGTGA. The CDR3 is 18 amino acids. The CDR3 nucleotides are TGTGCCAGCAGCTTAGTTCCGTCTGGCGGGGGGGCTTACAATGAGCAGTTCTTC. Residues: CASSLVPSGGGAYNEQFF.